The present entry profiles one TCR beta chain with its context. What it binds is not known. Some clones are missing from TCRdb's copy, which holds only in-frame ones; the method was immunoSEQ multiplex PCR. In the table there are around 33,000 clones, more than 70% of which are singletons. This entry comes from a study of OX40 agonist ivuxolimab in advanced cancers. Study conclusions and caveats: What antigens the expanded peripheral T cells recognized was never established.

Samples of blood were obtained at baseline, on cycle 4 day 1, and on cycle 7 day 1. The germline gives CDR1 SGHRS, CDR2 YFSETQ. The CDR3 loop spans 15 amino acids. The V and J ends lost 0 bases and 0 bases respectively, with 6 bases between them. The starting material was CD4+ or CD8+ T cells sorted from blood, obtained in a trial of the OX40 agonist ivuxolimab. The sequence derives from an adult with an advanced solid tumor such as melanoma, head and neck, liver or kidney cancer. The V call is TRBV5-1, the J call TRBJ1-4; no clear D. The CDR3 DNA is TGCGCCAGCAGCTTGGACGTTGCAACTAATGAAAAACTGTTTTTT. Its translation is CASSLDVATNEKLFF.